Below are 28 T cell receptor beta chains sequenced from a single sample in a study of metastatic and nonmetastatic thyroid tumors. No treatment had been given to any patient before thyroid surgery. TCRdb used MiXCR to call clones anew from the PCR reads. Of 20,000 or so clones in the sample, 22% are singletons; the top ten hold less than 10%. The sample consisted of adjacent normal tissue. Source of these receptors: a female donor with papillary thyroid cancer or a benign thyroid nodule (not recorded which). Some clones in this sample may be carry-over from other donors' samples.

This clone has more than one count but fewer than ten. The V and J genes are TRBV12-3 or TRBV12-4 and TRBJ2-1, with 8 bases fitting TRBD2. There are 15 residues in the CDR3. The junction had 11 bases not matched to a gene; V was cut back by 7 bases and J by 6 bases. The CDR3 nucleotides read TGTGCCAGCACCCGCAGCGGGGGAGGAATCAATGAGCAGTTCTTC. This gives the protein CASTRSGGGINEQFF.

This clone has more than one count but fewer than ten. The chain employs TRBV24-1 and TRBJ2-1, with TRBD1 as a possible D gene (6 bases). V lost 9 bases and J 4 bases, leaving 12 bases between the germline ends. The CDR3 has 13 residues. Looked up from germline, CDR1 is KGHDR and CDR2 is SFDVKD. The CDR3 protein is CATEQGPYNEQFF. CDR3 nucleotide sequence: TGTGCCACCGAGCAGGGGCCTTACAATGAGCAGTTCTTC.

The V call is TRBV7-8, the J call TRBJ2-7, with D possibly matching TRBD1 (5 bases). The CDR3 spans 13 residues. Looked up from germline, CDR1 is SGHVS and CDR2 is FQNEAQ. Trimming shortened V by 5 bases and J by 2 bases, and 10 bases separated the two germline ends. The CDR3 DNA reads as TGTGCCAGCAGCCTTGACAGTCCCTACGAGCAGTACTTC. Protein product: CASSLDSPYEQYF.

In this sample, this clone turned up many times. The chain employs TRBV10-3 and TRBJ1-1, with a possible D match to TRBD1 (5 bases). This CDR3 is built from 13 residues. Germline CDR1 ENHRY, CDR2 SYGVKD. V gave up 0 bases and J gave up 10 bases, with 12 bases separating them. In DNA, the CDR3 is TGTGCCATCAGTGAGTCGGGGGGTAACGGAGCTTTCTTT. Translated, it gives CAISESGGNGAFF.

The chain combines TRBV6-6 with TRBJ2-1; 7 nucleotides match TRBD2. V shed 2 bases, J shed 4 bases, and the junction held 5 bases outside the gene matches. Germline V lookup: CDR1 MNHNY, CDR2 SVGAGI (reference sequence). The CDR3 contains 15 residues. CDR3 region: CASSYGAGSYNEQFF. The CDR3 nucleotides are TGTGCCAGCAGTTACGGAGCGGGATCGTACAATGAGCAGTTCTTC.

The chain couples TRBV10-3 to TRBJ2-7; 12 nucleotides match TRBD2. Germline assignment: CDR1 ENHRY and CDR2 SYGVKD. The CDR3 is 17 residues long. Trimming cost V 1 base and J 4 bases; bases outside gene matches: 8. The CDR3 here is CAISEFRLAGGPYEQYF. In DNA form, the CDR3 reads TGTGCCATCAGTGAGTTTCGGCTAGCGGGGGGGCCGTACGAGCAGTACTTC.

This clone came up a few times. This chain joins TRBV6-1 and TRBJ2-7; D possibly uses TRBD1 or TRBD2 (6 bases each). V was shortened by 10 bases and J by 0 bases, with 16 bases between the two germline ends. The germline CDR1 and CDR2 sequences are MNHNS and SASEGT. The CDR3 runs to 14 residues. The CDR3 here is CATKGGPFSYEQYF. DNA of the CDR3: TGTGCCACCAAGGGGGGCCCATTCTCCTACGAGCAGTACTTC.

There are many counts of this clone. The chain uses TRBV30 and TRBJ2-1; D possibly corresponds to TRBD2 (5 bases). Trimming left V 8 bases short and J 4 bases short, with 21 bases between. The CDR3 loop spans 15 amino acids. The germline V gene has CDR1 GTSNPN and CDR2 SVGIG (reference sequence). The CDR3 region has the DNA TGTGCCGCACGCCTCCCGAGGGCCGCTTACAATGAGCAGTTCTTC. Protein product: CAARLPRAAYNEQFF.

This clone was picked up a small number of times. Sequence at one end of the junction differs from germline and may be a read error. This sequence joins TRBV7-9 and TRBJ2-7; D call uncertain. Germline assignment: CDR1 SEHNR and CDR2 FQNEAQ (reference sequence). The CDR3 runs to 12 residues. The CDR3 spells CTSSFPGLEQYF. CDR3 coding DNA: TGTACCAGCAGCTTCCCCGGTCTCGAGCAGTACTTC.

This clone showed up many times. V usage is TRBV2 and J usage is TRBJ2-5; 13 nucleotides line up with TRBD2. V lost 6 bases and J lost 1; bases outside the gene matches: 14. The CDR3 runs to 19 residues. Per germline, CDR1 SNHLY and CDR2 FYNNEI. CDR3 sequence: CASSGFGLAGVGAQETQYF. The CDR3 nucleotides are TGTGCCAGCAGCGGATTCGGACTAGCGGGAGTGGGGGCCCAAGAGACCCAGTACTTC.

This rearrangement joins TRBV7-2 to TRBJ2-7; possibly TRBD1 for D (7 bases). The CDR3 has 15 residues. The V gene's germline CDR1 is SGHTA and CDR2 FQGNSA. Trimming took 5 bases from V and 2 from J, leaving 16 bases between them. CDR3 sequence (DNA): TGTGCCAGCAGCCTAGGGGGGACAGTGGCCTACGAGCAGTACTTC. As protein: CASSLGGTVAYEQYF.

Remarks on this clone: It may be a read error: a sequence one base away is much more abundant. The CDR3 DNA reads as TGTGCCAGCATTTCCGAATTTAGGACAGCCTACGAGCAGTACTTC. It codes for CASISEFRTAYEQYF. The chain combines TRBV6-4 with TRBJ2-7, with a possible D match to TRBD1 (6 bases). The CDR3 length is 15 residues. Trimming removed 7 bases from V and 2 bases from J, with 18 bases in between. Germline-derived CDR1 and CDR2 are MRHNA and SNTAGT.

The rearrangement joins TRBV6-5 to TRBJ1-4; a weak D match, TRBD1 (6 bases). The CDR3 has 19 residues. The germline V gene encodes CDR1 MNHEY and CDR2 SVGAGI. Between the trimmed V and J ends, which lost 2 bases and 0 bases, there was a span of 19 bases. In DNA, the CDR3 is TGTGCCAGCAGTTACGCAGCGGGAAGGACAGCCCCAACTAATGAAAAACTGTTTTTT. It codes for CASSYAAGRTAPTNEKLFF.

The J gene is TRBJ1-1, the V gene TRBV2; perhaps TRBD1 as D (5 bases). The CDR3 sequence is 16 residues long. Germline-derived CDR1 and CDR2 are SNHLY and FYNNEI. Trimming shortened V by 7 bases and J by 3 bases, and 21 bases separated the two germline ends. The CDR3 DNA follows: TGTGCCAGCACCAAAAGAAGGGACCCATCTCACACTGAAGCTTTCTTT. This sequence encodes CASTKRRDPSHTEAFF.

The chain joins TRBV11-2 to TRBJ1-3, with TRBD1 identical over 10 bases. With 5 bases clipped from V and 1 base from J, the junction kept 5 bases outside the gene matches. Germline V gene data show CDR1 as SGHAT and CDR2 as FQNNGV. The CDR3 is 16 amino acids. CDR3 sequence reads: CASSGRTGGSGNTIYF. In DNA form, the CDR3 reads TGTGCCAGCAGCGGACGGACAGGGGGGTCTGGAAACACCATATATTTT. Full variable domain (remainder filled in from reference TRBV11-2 and TRBJ1-3): EAGVAQSPRYKIIEKRQSVAFWCNPISGHATLYWYQQILGQGPKLLIQFQNNGVVDDSQLPKDRFSAERLKGVDSTLKIQPAKLEDSAVYLCASSGRTGGSGNTIYFGEGSWLTVV.

This clone was counted only a few times. The CDR3 sequence is CASSLTGTPFSPLHF. Here the CDR3 DNA reads TGTGCCAGCAGTTTAACAGGGACTCCCTTTTCACCCCTCCACTTT. The rearrangement links TRBV12-3 or TRBV12-4 to TRBJ1-6; possible D gene TRBD1, 6 bases. V lost 2 bases to trimming and J lost 9 bases, with 14 bases between them. CDR3 length equals 15 residues.

This clone was recorded a few times. J is TRBJ1-5 and V is TRBV19, with a tentative D call TRBD1 (6 bases). Deletions cut 0 bases from V and 0 bases from J, with 9 bases between. CDR1 and CDR2 from the germline V gene are LNHDA and SQIVND (reference sequence). CDR3 length: 16 residues. In nucleotides, the CDR3 is TGTGCCAGTAGTATAGAGACAGGTTATAGCAATCAGCCCCAGCATTTT. Its protein product is CASSIETGYSNQPQHF.

This clone showed up many times. CDR3 in DNA: TGTGCCAGCAGCGTAACTAGCGGAACCTACGAGCAGTACTTC. This translates into CASSVTSGTYEQYF. The V call is TRBV9, the J call TRBJ2-7; 8 bases map to TRBD2. CDR1 SGDLS and CDR2 YYNGEE come from the germline V gene. V shed 1 base and J 2 bases; nucleotides not matched to a gene: 2. This CDR3 is 14 amino acids long.

This chain uses TRBV12-3 or TRBV12-4 with TRBJ2-7; a possible D gene is TRBD1 (8 bases). The CDR3 runs 15 residues. The V and J ends lost 2 bases and 4 bases respectively, with 15 bases between them. CDR3 sequence reads: CASSLNRGGEYEQYF. As DNA, the CDR3 is TGTGCCAGCAGTTTAAACAGGGGGGGGGAGTACGAGCAGTACTTC.

Only a few counts were recorded for this clone. The chain uses TRBV27 and TRBJ1-1; possible D gene TRBD1, 5 bases. Germline CDR1 is MNHEY and CDR2 is SMNVEV (reference sequence). V lost 5 bases to trimming and J lost 0 bases, with 10 bases between them. The CDR3 consists of 14 residues. CDR3 in DNA: TGTGCCAGCAGTAATGGACAAATGAACACTGAAGCTTTCTTT. This encodes CASSNGQMNTEAFF.

This clone appeared a few times. The chain uses TRBV27 and TRBJ1-1; D gene unclear. Germline V lookup: CDR1 MNHEY, CDR2 SMNVEV (reference sequence). This CDR3 is 13 amino acids long. V was clipped by 5 bases and J by 4 bases, with 11 bases between them. CDR3: CASSIAMGTEAFF. In DNA form, the CDR3 reads TGTGCCAGCAGTATTGCGATGGGCACTGAAGCTTTCTTT.

This clone was detected a few times. This rearrangement joins TRBV27 to TRBJ2-3; D remains ambiguous. Between the trimmed V and J ends, which lost 0 bases and 6 bases, there was a span of 7 bases. CDR3 length: 13 amino acids. CDR1 is MNHEY and CDR2 is SMNVEV in the germline V gene (reference sequence). The CDR3 protein is CASSLSRPDTQYF. CDR3 coding DNA: TGTGCCAGCAGTTTATCCCGCCCGGATACGCAGTATTTT.

By sample fraction, this clone is medium-sized. This sequence joins TRBV20-1 and TRBJ1-2, with 7 bases identical to TRBD1. Germline V gene lookup returns CDR1 DFQATT and CDR2 SNEGSKA (reference sequence). Trimming at V came to 6 bases and at J to 4 bases, leaving 8 bases not matched to a gene. This CDR3 region has 13 residues. The CDR3 DNA reads TGCAGTGCAGAACTAGGGGGCGCCTATGGCTACACCTTC. The encoded protein is CSAELGGAYGYTF.

The J gene is TRBJ2-6, the V gene TRBV7-8; either TRBD1 or TRBD2 may fit D (5 bases each). CDR1 is SGHVS and CDR2 is FQNEAQ in the germline V gene. With 1 base removed from V and 4 bases from J, the gap between germline ends came to 11 bases. The CDR3 is 16 residues long. CDR3 sequence reads: CASSLDQGAGANVLTF. DNA of the CDR3: TGTGCCAGCAGCTTAGACCAGGGAGCCGGGGCCAACGTCCTGACTTTC.

In the case of this clone: This could be a read error, since a much larger clone is one nucleotide away. Other DNA sequences of this sample code for an identical CDR3. V gene TRBV30 combines with J gene TRBJ2-1; TRBD2 matches at 9 bases. V shed 8 bases and J 9 bases; nucleotides not matched to a gene: 2. The CDR3 runs to 10 residues. Germline V gene data show CDR1 as GTSNPN and CDR2 as SVGIG (reference sequence). CDR3 sequence (DNA): TGTGCCCGCGGGAGGGGTGAGCAGTTCTTC. Translated, it gives CARGRGEQFF.

To note about this clone: As the CDR3 is not closed by the conserved phenylalanine or tryptophan, this likely results from a read error. V and J are TRBV20-1 and TRBJ2-1, with TRBD2 matching 10 bases. V was pared by 6 bases and J by 8 bases, with 13 bases of the junction left unmatched. The CDR3 is made up of 15 amino acids. Per germline, CDR1 DFQATT and CDR2 SNEGSKA (reference sequence). Written as DNA, the CDR3 is TGCAGTGCCTCGGGTGGTAGCGGGAGGTGGGATGAGCAGTTCCTC. Residues: CSASGGSGRWDEQFL.

There are a few counts of this clone. The rearrangement joins TRBV19 to TRBJ1-2; D is unresolved. The CDR3 has 13 residues. The V gene lost 3 bases and the J gene lost 4 bases, with 9 bases spanning the gap. Germline V gives CDR1 LNHDA, CDR2 SQIVND (reference sequence). CDR3 DNA: TGTGCCAGTAGTATTAATTTCGGCTATGGCTACACCTTC. Protein product: CASSINFGYGYTF.

The chain is built from TRBV12-3 or TRBV12-4 and TRBJ2-7, with D unclear. CDR3 length equals 14 residues. V gave up 6 bases and J gave up 1 base, with 13 bases separating them. CDR3 loop: CASSSDILSYEQYF. CDR3 DNA: TGTGCCAGCAGCTCAGACATATTATCCTACGAGCAGTACTTC.